This TCR beta chain was retrieved from a study of neurological immune-mediated disorders. Notes on the study in general: Falling below healthy controls, multiple sclerosis showed the least TCR clonal expansion, while HTLV-1-associated myelopathy showed the most.

By 5'RACE with 10-nucleotide random UMIs, the cDNA was made. From 15-18 subjects, over 180 million TCR-beta sequences were obtained in each sequencing run. TCRdb used MiXCR to reprocess the 5' RACE reads, holding one entry per CDR3 protein. Among 40,000 or so distinct CDR3 sequences listed, approximately 13% were seen once. As for time point: longitudinal time-point 3. For the unsorted libraries, 2 million PBMCs stored at -80 C served as input. This clonotype was seen only a few times. The antigen remains unidentified. The CDR3 length is 15 residues. Germline values: CDR1 SGHRS, CDR2 YFSETQ. The ends lost 5 bases at V and 4 bases at J; junction bases unmatched: 9.

Sample: PBMCs. The V and J genes are TRBV5-1 and TRBJ2-1; 7 nucleotides agree with TRBD1. The clonotype originates from a young man in good health. This CDR3 reads CASREGDRVYNEQFF. The CDR3 DNA is TGCGCCAGCAGAGAGGGGGACAGAGTATACAATGAGCAGTTCTTC. Full variable domain (rest looked up from reference TRBV5-1 and TRBJ2-1): KAGVTQTPRYLIKTRGQQVTLSCSPISGHRSVSWYQQTPGQGLQFLFEYFSETQRNKGNFPGRFSGRQFSNSRSEMNVSTLELGDSALYLCASREGDRVYNEQFFGPGTRLTVL.